This is a list of T cell receptor beta chains from one sample in a study of T cell repertoires in cytomegalovirus infection. The antigens of these receptors remain unknown. TCRdb passed the reads through MiXCR, listing each CDR3 protein once. The table includes over 100,000 distinct CDR3 sequences, over 9% detected once. Source material: PBMCs, sequenced either directly or after in vitro stimulation (not recorded which). The receptors were sampled from a human donor in good health (CMV status not recorded). Some clones in this sample may be carry-over from other donors' samples. Both conserved end residues are part of each CDR3. D genes are given only for firm matches. Size tells how often a clone was seen (once, few, many) or the class of an expanded clone, and some rows leave it out.

D gene: TRBD1; V gene: TRBV7-6; CDR3 length: 16; clone size: many; J gene: TRBJ1-3; CDR3 DNA: TGTGCCAGCAGCCCCAGACAGGGGGTCTCTGGAAACACCATATATTTT; CDR3 protein: CASSPRQGVSGNTIYF
D gene: .; V gene: TRBV20-1; CDR3 length: 13; clone size: .; J gene: TRBJ2-1; CDR3 DNA: TGCAGTGCTGGGGGGGCGAGTGTCTATGAGCAGTTCTTC; CDR3 protein: CSAGGASVYEQFF
D gene: .; V gene: TRBV12-3/TRBV12-4; CDR3 length: 14; clone size: many; J gene: TRBJ2-1; CDR3 DNA: TGTGCCAGCAGTTCACAGAATAGCCAGATTGAGCAGTTCTTC; CDR3 protein: CASSSQNSQIEQFF
D gene: .; V gene: TRBV7-2; CDR3 length: 14; clone size: many; J gene: TRBJ1-1; CDR3 DNA: TGTGCCAGCAGCTTAGTAACAGGGAACACTGAAGCTTTCTTT; CDR3 protein: CASSLVTGNTEAFF
D gene: TRBD1; V gene: TRBV12-3/TRBV12-4; CDR3 length: 15; clone size: few; J gene: TRBJ2-3; CDR3 DNA: TGTGCCAGCAGTTTGCAGGGGGCGCGCACAGATACGCAGTATTTT; CDR3 protein: CASSLQGARTDTQYF
D gene: .; V gene: TRBV7-9; CDR3 length: 13; clone size: many; J gene: TRBJ1-2; CDR3 DNA: TGTGCCACCACCGTTGTTGGGAACTATGGCTACACCTTC; CDR3 protein: CATTVVGNYGYTF
D gene: .; V gene: TRBV6-2/TRBV6-3; CDR3 length: 12; clone size: .; J gene: TRBJ2-1; CDR3 DNA: TGTGCCAGCGGGTTCGCCGGGCTGGGAAAGTTCTTC; CDR3 protein: CASGFAGLGKFF
D gene: TRBD1; V gene: TRBV12-3/TRBV12-4; CDR3 length: 15; clone size: many; J gene: TRBJ1-1; CDR3 DNA: TGTGCCAGCAATACAGGGGAAAAAATGAACACTGAAGCTTTCTTT; CDR3 protein: CASNTGEKMNTEAFF
D gene: .; V gene: TRBV12-3/TRBV12-4; CDR3 length: 13; clone size: few; J gene: TRBJ2-3; CDR3 DNA: TGTGCCAGCAGTTTCCGGGCTTGGGATACGCAGTATTTT; CDR3 protein: CASSFRAWDTQYF
D gene: TRBD2; V gene: TRBV12-3/TRBV12-4; CDR3 length: 15; clone size: few; J gene: TRBJ2-3; CDR3 DNA: TGTGCCAGCAGCCAGACTAGCGAGTACACAGATACGCAGTATTTT; CDR3 protein: CASSQTSEYTDTQYF
D gene: TRBD2; V gene: TRBV4-3; CDR3 length: 16; clone size: many; J gene: TRBJ2-1; CDR3 DNA: TGCGCCAGCAGCCAAGATAGCGCTAGCGGGAGCGGCGAGCAGTTCTTC; CDR3 protein: CASSQDSASGSGEQFF
D gene: TRBD2; V gene: TRBV4-2; CDR3 length: 16; clone size: few; J gene: TRBJ2-2; CDR3 DNA: TGTGCCAGCAGCCAAGGCCTAGCGGGAGTTACCGGGGAGCTGTTTTTT; CDR3 protein: CASSQGLAGVTGELFF
D gene: .; V gene: TRBV7-2; CDR3 length: 12; clone size: many; J gene: TRBJ2-5; CDR3 DNA: TGTGCCAGCAGCCGGCTGGGGGAGACCCAGTACTTC; CDR3 protein: CASSRLGETQYF
D gene: .; V gene: TRBV25-1; CDR3 length: 14; clone size: few; J gene: TRBJ2-7; CDR3 DNA: TGTGCCAGCAGTGGTGGGGACTTCGCCTACGAGCAGTACTTC; CDR3 protein: CASSGGDFAYEQYF
D gene: .; V gene: TRBV28; CDR3 length: 14; clone size: .; J gene: TRBJ2-5; CDR3 DNA: TGTGCCAGCAGTTTGGGACCGCGAGAAGAGACCCAGTACTTC; CDR3 protein: CASSLGPREETQYF
D gene: .; V gene: TRBV11-2; CDR3 length: 14; clone size: many; J gene: TRBJ2-1; CDR3 DNA: TGTGCCAGCAGCGTCAGACCGGAGGGAGGTGAGCAGTTCTTC; CDR3 protein: CASSVRPEGGEQFF
D gene: TRBD1; V gene: TRBV10-3; CDR3 length: 14; clone size: many; J gene: TRBJ2-3; CDR3 DNA: TGTGCCATCAGGGGGACAGGGGAAGCAGATACGCAGTATTTT; CDR3 protein: CAIRGTGEADTQYF
D gene: .; V gene: TRBV19; CDR3 length: 12; clone size: few; J gene: TRBJ2-5; CDR3 DNA: TGTGCCAGTAGTATAAGGGAAGAGACCCAGTACTTC; CDR3 protein: CASSIREETQYF
D gene: .; V gene: TRBV7-2; CDR3 length: 15; clone size: many; J gene: TRBJ2-3; CDR3 DNA: TGTGCCAGCAGCATCCGGGACTCTAGCACAGATACGCAGTATTTT; CDR3 protein: CASSIRDSSTDTQYF
D gene: .; V gene: TRBV7-4; CDR3 length: 14; clone size: once; J gene: TRBJ1-5; CDR3 DNA: TGTGCCAGCAGCGGGGGGGCGCATGGTCAGCCCCAGCATTTT; CDR3 protein: CASSGGAHGQPQHF
D gene: .; V gene: TRBV5-1; CDR3 length: 13; clone size: few; J gene: TRBJ1-2; CDR3 DNA: TGCGCCAGCAGACAGAATTCAGGGAGTGGCTACACCTTC; CDR3 protein: CASRQNSGSGYTF
D gene: TRBD1; V gene: TRBV12-3/TRBV12-4; CDR3 length: 14; clone size: many; J gene: TRBJ1-2; CDR3 DNA: TGTGCCAGCAGTTTAGGTTCAGGGGGGGACGGCTACACCTTC; CDR3 protein: CASSLGSGGDGYTF
D gene: .; V gene: TRBV29-1; CDR3 length: 13; clone size: .; J gene: TRBJ2-1; CDR3 DNA: TGCAGCGGTACCAGTGGGTTGAGGAATGAGCAGTTCTTC; CDR3 protein: CSGTSGLRNEQFF
D gene: TRBD1; V gene: TRBV19; CDR3 length: 14; clone size: many; J gene: TRBJ2-1; CDR3 DNA: TGTGCCAGTAGTAAAGACAGGGTAAACAATGAGCAGTTCTTC; CDR3 protein: CASSKDRVNNEQFF
D gene: .; V gene: TRBV10-3; CDR3 length: 15; clone size: .; J gene: TRBJ2-2; CDR3 DNA: TGTGCCATCAGCCCGGGACAAACGAACACCGGGGAGCTGTTTTTT; CDR3 protein: CAISPGQTNTGELFF
D gene: .; V gene: TRBV7-2; CDR3 length: 15; clone size: many; J gene: TRBJ2-3; CDR3 DNA: TGTGCCAGCAGCCAAAGGGTCCAGGACCGCGATACGCAGTATTTT; CDR3 protein: CASSQRVQDRDTQYF
D gene: .; V gene: TRBV6-2/TRBV6-3; CDR3 length: 12; clone size: many; J gene: TRBJ2-5; CDR3 DNA: TGTGCCAGCAGCCGTACTCAAGAGACCCAGTACTTC; CDR3 protein: CASSRTQETQYF
D gene: TRBD1; V gene: TRBV5-1; CDR3 length: 16; clone size: .; J gene: TRBJ2-1; CDR3 DNA: TGCGCCAGCAGCGCCGGACAGGGCCGGTCCTACAATGAGCAGTTCTTC; CDR3 protein: CASSAGQGRSYNEQFF
D gene: .; V gene: TRBV7-9; CDR3 length: 13; clone size: few; J gene: TRBJ1-4; CDR3 DNA: TGTGCCAGCAGCCAAGCAACTAATGAAAAACTGTTTTTT; CDR3 protein: CASSQATNEKLFF
D gene: .; V gene: TRBV7-2; CDR3 length: 14; clone size: many; J gene: TRBJ2-7; CDR3 DNA: TGTGCCAGCAGCTCTGGGACGGGCCGTCGAGAGCAGTACTTC; CDR3 protein: CASSSGTGRREQYF
D gene: TRBD2; V gene: TRBV11-2; CDR3 length: 16; clone size: .; J gene: TRBJ2-2; CDR3 DNA: TGTGCCAGCACCACTAGTGAAGCGGGAACGGCCGGGGAGCTGTTTTTT; CDR3 protein: CASTTSEAGTAGELFF
D gene: .; V gene: TRBV19; CDR3 length: 15; clone size: many; J gene: TRBJ1-3; CDR3 DNA: TGTGCCAGTAGTATTCACGGGACAACTGGAAACACCATATATTTT; CDR3 protein: CASSIHGTTGNTIYF
D gene: .; V gene: TRBV11-2; CDR3 length: 19; clone size: few; J gene: TRBJ2-6; CDR3 DNA: TGTGCCAGCAGCTTAGGAGGCCTATGGGCCTCCTCTGGGGCCAACGTCCTGACTTTC; CDR3 protein: CASSLGGLWASSGANVLTF
D gene: .; V gene: TRBV6-2/TRBV6-3; CDR3 length: 17; clone size: many; J gene: TRBJ1-1; CDR3 DNA: TGTGCCAGCAGTTGGGGAGGGAGGGGGGTCCAGAACACTGAAGCTTTCTTT; CDR3 protein: CASSWGGRGVQNTEAFF
D gene: .; V gene: TRBV7-8; CDR3 length: 13; clone size: many; J gene: TRBJ2-5; CDR3 DNA: TGTGCCAGCAGCTTCGGGGGCCAAGAGACCCAGTACTTC; CDR3 protein: CASSFGGQETQYF
D gene: TRBD2; V gene: TRBV20-1; CDR3 length: 18; clone size: .; J gene: TRBJ2-7; CDR3 DNA: TGCAGTGCTAGGGACGGACTAGCGGCCGGCCGGGGGGAAAACGAGCAGTACTTC; CDR3 protein: CSARDGLAAGRGENEQYF
D gene: .; V gene: TRBV6-5; CDR3 length: 13; clone size: .; J gene: TRBJ2-7; CDR3 DNA: TGTGCCAGCAGTTACTCGGGAACCTACGAGCAGTACTTC; CDR3 protein: CASSYSGTYEQYF
D gene: .; V gene: TRBV5-6; CDR3 length: 15; clone size: many; J gene: TRBJ2-7; CDR3 DNA: TGTGCCAGCAGTTACGGTCCCACTACTTCCTACGAGCAGTACTTC; CDR3 protein: CASSYGPTTSYEQYF
D gene: .; V gene: TRBV7-2; CDR3 length: 16; clone size: many; J gene: TRBJ1-4; CDR3 DNA: TGTGCCAGCAGCTTAGCTGGGGGGGCAATCGATGAAAAACTGTTTTTT; CDR3 protein: CASSLAGGAIDEKLFF
D gene: .; V gene: TRBV4-2; CDR3 length: 15; clone size: many; J gene: TRBJ2-7; CDR3 DNA: TGTGCCAGCAGCCAAGACCCGCAGGGATATTACGAGCAGTACTTC; CDR3 protein: CASSQDPQGYYEQYF
D gene: TRBD2; V gene: TRBV29-1; CDR3 length: 17; clone size: few; J gene: TRBJ2-1; CDR3 DNA: TGCAGCGCCGCTGGGGCTAGCGGGAGTATATACTACAATGAGCAGTTCTTC; CDR3 protein: CSAAGASGSIYYNEQFF